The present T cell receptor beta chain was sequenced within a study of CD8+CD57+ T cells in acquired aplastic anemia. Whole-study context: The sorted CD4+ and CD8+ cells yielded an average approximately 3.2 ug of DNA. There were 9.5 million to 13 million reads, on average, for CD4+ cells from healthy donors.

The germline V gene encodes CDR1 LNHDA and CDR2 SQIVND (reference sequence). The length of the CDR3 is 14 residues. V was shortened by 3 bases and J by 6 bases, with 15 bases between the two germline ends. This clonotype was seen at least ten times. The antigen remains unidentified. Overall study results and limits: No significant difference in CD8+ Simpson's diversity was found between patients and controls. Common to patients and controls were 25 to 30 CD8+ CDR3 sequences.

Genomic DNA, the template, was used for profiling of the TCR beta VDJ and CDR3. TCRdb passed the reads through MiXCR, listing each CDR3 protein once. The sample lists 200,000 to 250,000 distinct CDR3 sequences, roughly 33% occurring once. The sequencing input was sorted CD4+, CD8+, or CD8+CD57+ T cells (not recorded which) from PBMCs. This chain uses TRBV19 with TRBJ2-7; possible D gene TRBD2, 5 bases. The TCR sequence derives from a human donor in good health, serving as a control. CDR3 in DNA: TGTGCCAGTAGTATTCGCGGGCAGGCCCCCGAGCAGTACTTC. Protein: CASSIRGQAPEQYF.